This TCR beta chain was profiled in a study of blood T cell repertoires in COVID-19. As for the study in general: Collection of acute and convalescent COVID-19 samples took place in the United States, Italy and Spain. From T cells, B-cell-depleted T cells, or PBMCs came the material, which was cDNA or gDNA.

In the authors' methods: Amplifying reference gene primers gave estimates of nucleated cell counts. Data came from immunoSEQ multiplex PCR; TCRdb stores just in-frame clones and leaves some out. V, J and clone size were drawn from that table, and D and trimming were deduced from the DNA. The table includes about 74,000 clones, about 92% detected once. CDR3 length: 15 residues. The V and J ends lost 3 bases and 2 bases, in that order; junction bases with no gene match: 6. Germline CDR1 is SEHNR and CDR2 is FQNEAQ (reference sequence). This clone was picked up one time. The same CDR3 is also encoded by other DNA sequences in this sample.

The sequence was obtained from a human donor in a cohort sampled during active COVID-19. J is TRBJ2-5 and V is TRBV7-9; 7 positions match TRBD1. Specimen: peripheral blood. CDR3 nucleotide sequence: TGTGCCAGCAGCTTGCGGACAGGCCTACAAGAGACCCAGTACTTC. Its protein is CASSLRTGLQETQYF. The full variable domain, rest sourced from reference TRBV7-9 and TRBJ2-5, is DTGVSQNPRHKITKRGQNVTFRCDPISEHNRLYWYRQTLGQGPEFLTYFQNEAQLEKSRLLSDRFSAERPKGSFSTLEIQRTEQGDSAMYLCASSLRTGLQETQYFGPGTRLLVL.